Below, 2 T cell receptor beta chains from the same sample are listed, as sequenced in a study of OX40 agonist ivuxolimab in advanced cancers. Sequencing was performed with immunoSEQ multiplex PCR; in TCRdb, only in-frame clones are kept and a portion is missing. The table records some 5,600 clones, around 80% of them present only once. The input for sequencing was CD4+ or CD8+ T cells sorted from blood, taken in a trial of the OX40 agonist ivuxolimab. These receptors originate from an adult with an advanced solid tumor such as melanoma, head and neck, liver or kidney cancer.

The V call is TRBV7-2, the J call TRBJ2-5; 10 bases match TRBD1. Unmatched junction bases numbered 9, after V lost 5 bases and J lost 3 bases. Germline CDR1 is SGHTA and CDR2 is FQGNSA. This CDR3 spans 16 amino acids. CDR3 sequence (DNA): TGTGCCAGCAGCCCCTTTGACAGGGGGCTAAAAGAGACCCAGTACTTC. Residues: CASSPFDRGLKETQYF.

The rearrangement joins TRBV19 to TRBJ2-7, with D possibly TRBD2 on 6 matching bases. CDR3 size: 16 residues. Germline V gene data show CDR1 as LNHDA and CDR2 as SQIVND (reference sequence). With 1 base removed from V and 2 bases from J, the gap between germline ends came to 15 bases. The CDR3 is CASSIVGGGGAYEQYF. The CDR3 DNA sequence: TGTGCCAGTAGTATAGTAGGAGGCGGAGGGGCCTACGAGCAGTACTTC.